Each of the 24 T cell receptor beta chains below was sequenced from the same sample in a study of cytomegalovirus exposure and HLA in healthy donors. Measured with immunoSEQ multiplex PCR; TCRdb has only the in-frame clones, and not every one. The sample has about 110,000 clones, 88% seen once. Sequencing used PBMCs. The source is a woman aged 25 to 45 in good health and CMV-seropositive.

V gene TRBV9 combines with J gene TRBJ2-1; 10 bases match TRBD2. The CDR3 length is 17 residues. Losses at the gene ends were 4 bases for V and 6 bases for J; bases not matched to a gene: 13. Germline-derived CDR1 and CDR2 are SGDLS and YYNGEE. Here the CDR3 DNA reads TGTGCCAGCAGCCCCCCAACTAGCGGGACACAAGGCAATGAGCAGTTCTTC. Its translation is CASSPPTSGTQGNEQFF. The whole variable domain, remainder taken from reference TRBV9 and TRBJ2-1, is DSGVTQTPKHLITATGQRVTLRCSPRSGDLSVYWYQQSLDQGLQFLIQYYNGEERAKGNILERFSAQQFPDLHSELNLSSLELGDSALYFCASSPPTSGTQGNEQFFGPGTRLTVL.

The chain employs TRBV5-4 and TRBJ2-2; 11 bases are shared with TRBD2. Trimming removed 1 base from V and 6 bases from J; junction bases left unmatched: 5. The CDR3 extends over 16 amino acids. CDR1 is SGHNT, CDR2 YYREEE, per germline (reference sequence). CDR3 residues: CASSLLHSGGAGELFF. CDR3 nucleotide sequence: TGTGCCAGCAGCTTGCTCCATAGCGGGGGGGCCGGGGAGCTGTTTTTT.

The CDR3, as DNA: TGTGCCAGCAGCCAGGACAGGGGATATGGCTACACCTTC. This translates into CASSQDRGYGYTF. The chain carries TRBV5-4 and TRBJ1-2; 9 bases match TRBD1. V shed 4 bases, J shed 5 bases, and the junction held 3 bases outside the gene matches. The germline gives CDR1 SGHNT, CDR2 YYREEE (reference sequence). The CDR3 runs 13 residues.

This clone was observed a few times. The CDR3 sequence: CASSQTSGGYNEQFF. For the CDR3, the DNA is TGTGCCAGTAGCCAAACTAGCGGGGGCTACAATGAGCAGTTCTTC. This chain links TRBV19 with TRBJ2-1; TRBD2 matches at 11 bases. The CDR3 is 15 amino acids. Germline CDR1 LNHDA, CDR2 SQIVND (reference sequence). V lost 6 bases, J lost 3 bases, and 4 bases stayed unmatched.

The chain links TRBV19 to TRBJ2-2, with 7 bases matching TRBD1. Germline values: CDR1 LNHDA, CDR2 SQIVND (reference sequence). With V trimmed by 5 bases and J by 2 bases, 5 bases remained unmatched. The CDR3 consists of 15 residues. This CDR3 reads CASSYRTGNTGELFF. DNA of the CDR3: TGTGCCAGTAGTTATCGGACAGGTAACACCGGGGAGCTGTTTTTT. Full variable domain (rest looked up from reference TRBV19 and TRBJ2-2): DGGITQSPKYLFRKEGQNVTLSCEQNLNHDAMYWYRQDPGQGLRLIYYSQIVNDFQKGDIAEGYSVSREKKESFPLTVTSAQKNPTAFYLCASSYRTGNTGELFFGEGSRLTVL.

The chain joins TRBV7-2 to TRBJ1-4, with 8 bases that match TRBD1. The CDR3 runs 14 residues. Germline V CDR1 and CDR2: SGHTA, FQGNSA. With 5 bases clipped from V and 12 bases from J, the junction kept 11 bases outside the gene matches. CDR3 in DNA: TGTGCCAGCAGCACCCGACAGGGGAAGGTGGAACTGTTTTTT. Protein sequence: CASSTRQGKVELFF.

The V call is TRBV9, the J call TRBJ1-3; perhaps TRBD1 as D (6 bases). V lost 3 bases, J lost 0 bases, and 13 bases lay in between. The germline V gene encodes CDR1 SGDLS and CDR2 YYNGEE. The CDR3 extends over 16 amino acids. The CDR3 loop reads CASSGGGHSSGNTIYF. In nucleotides, the CDR3 is TGTGCCAGCAGCGGAGGGGGTCACAGCTCTGGAAACACCATATATTTT. Together with reference TRBV9 and TRBJ1-3, the CDR3 gives the full variable domain: DSGVTQTPKHLITATGQRVTLRCSPRSGDLSVYWYQQSLDQGLQFLIQYYNGEERAKGNILERFSAQQFPDLHSELNLSSLELGDSALYFCASSGGGHSSGNTIYFGEGSWLTVV.

The V call is TRBV18, the J call TRBJ1-1; no clear D gene. The ends were cut back, 6 bases at V and 0 bases at J, with 17 bases in the middle. Germline assignment: CDR1 KGHSH and CDR2 LQKENI. This CDR3 spans 16 amino acids. In DNA form, the CDR3 reads TGTGCCAGCTCCCTAAACGGGATTCAGGTGAACACTGAAGCTTTCTTT. It is translated as CASSLNGIQVNTEAFF.

In this sample, this clone turned up once. The CDR3 loop is CASSSQGAHVYGYTF. In nucleotides, the CDR3 is TGTGCCAGCTCATCACAGGGGGCGCACGTCTATGGCTACACCTTC. The genes are TRBV18 and TRBJ1-2; 9 nucleotides align to TRBD1. Germline lookup yields CDR1 KGHSH and CDR2 LQKENI. The CDR3 is made up of 15 amino acids. The junction had 8 bases not matched to a gene; V was cut back by 5 bases and J by 4 bases.

The chain links TRBV5-1 to TRBJ2-2, with TRBD1 matching over 7 bases. The germline V gene has CDR1 SGHRS and CDR2 YFSETQ. The CDR3 runs 16 residues. The J segment lost 0 bases and the V segment lost 4 bases, leaving 6 bases of the junction unmatched. The CDR3 loop is CASSAITGANTGELFF. The CDR3 DNA reads as TGCGCCAGCAGCGCCATTACAGGGGCGAACACCGGGGAGCTGTTTTTT.

In this sample, this clone turned up a few times. The gene calls are TRBV7-9 and TRBJ2-1, with TRBD2 matching 8 bases. The J segment lost 3 bases and the V segment lost 5 bases, leaving 6 bases of the junction unmatched. Looked up from germline, CDR1 is SEHNR and CDR2 is FQNEAQ (reference sequence). The CDR3 contains 15 residues. CDR3 region: CASSLGTSRYNEQFF. CDR3 DNA sequence: TGTGCCAGCAGCCTTGGGACTAGTCGCTACAATGAGCAGTTCTTC. The full variable domain, its missing parts supplied by reference TRBV7-9 and TRBJ2-1, is DTGVSQNPRHKITKRGQNVTFRCDPISEHNRLYWYRQTLGQGPEFLTYFQNEAQLEKSRLLSDRFSAERPKGSFSTLEIQRTEQGDSAMYLCASSLGTSRYNEQFFGPGTRLTVL.

The sample holds one count of this clone. The CDR3 protein is CASSSTGRNTEAFF. DNA for the CDR3: TGTGCCAGCAGCTCTACAGGACGGAACACTGAAGCTTTCTTT. The rearrangement joins TRBV11-2 to TRBJ1-1, with TRBD1 as a possible D gene (5 bases). This CDR3 spans 14 amino acids. The V and J ends lost 4 bases and 1 base respectively, with 10 bases between them. Germline V gene data show CDR1 as SGHAT and CDR2 as FQNNGV. Based on the CDR3 plus reference TRBV11-2 and TRBJ1-1, the full variable domain is EAGVAQSPRYKIIEKRQSVAFWCNPISGHATLYWYQQILGQGPKLLIQFQNNGVVDDSQLPKDRFSAERLKGVDSTLKIQPAKLEDSAVYLCASSSTGRNTEAFFGQGTRLTVV.

This chain links TRBV9 with TRBJ1-4; D ambiguous. CDR1 is SGDLS, CDR2 YYNGEE, per germline. V was trimmed by 0 bases and J by 4 bases, leaving 7 bases between them. The CDR3 contains 14 residues. The CDR3 nucleotides are TGTGCCAGCAGCGTAGGGGAGTTTAATGAAAAACTGTTTTTT. Translating it yields CASSVGEFNEKLFF.

This sequence joins TRBV6-5 and TRBJ1-6; 10 nucleotides align to TRBD1. This CDR3 spans 14 amino acids. Per germline, CDR1 MNHEY and CDR2 SVGAGI. The V segment lost 4 bases and the J segment 10 bases; nucleotides outside the gene matches: 4. The CDR3 nucleotides are TGTGCCAGCAGTTCCGGGACAGGGGACTCACCCCTCCACTTT. This encodes CASSSGTGDSPLHF.

The J gene is TRBJ1-2, the V gene TRBV4-3, with D possibly TRBD1 on 5 matching bases. Looked up from germline, CDR1 is LGHNA and CDR2 is YSLEER. CDR3 size: 15 residues. V dropped 1 base and J dropped 7 bases, with 16 bases sitting between them. The CDR3 loop is CASSQALRPGGGYTF. In DNA form, the CDR3 reads TGCGCCAGCAGCCAAGCACTCCGGCCGGGGGGTGGCTACACCTTC.

The rearrangement links TRBV9 to TRBJ2-1; 16 bases agree with TRBD2. This CDR3 comprises 17 residues. Germline V gene data show CDR1 as SGDLS and CDR2 as YYNGEE. The trim removed 4 bases at V and 8 bases at J, leaving 9 bases unmatched. CDR3 in DNA: TGTGCCAGCAGCATAGGGGGACTAGCGGGAGGGAGGGATGAGCAGTTCTTC. Translation gives CASSIGGLAGGRDEQFF.

CDR3 sequence reads: CASSERRTGVETQYF. The CDR3, as DNA: TGTGCCAGCAGTGAAAGGAGGACAGGGGTAGAGACCCAGTACTTC. The chain joins TRBV25-1 to TRBJ2-5; the match to TRBD1 covers 9 bases. The V gene end was trimmed by 2 bases and the J gene end by 4 bases; junction bases not matched to a gene: 5. CDR1 MGHDK and CDR2 SYGVNS come from the germline V gene. The CDR3 runs to 15 residues.

The chain uses TRBV9 and TRBJ2-5; the D is unclear. From germline, CDR1 is SGDLS and CDR2 YYNGEE. The CDR3 contains 11 residues. Trimming cost V 7 bases and J 7 bases, with 11 bases left between them. The CDR3 is CASGDSGTQYF. In DNA, the CDR3 is TGTGCCAGCGGAGATTCTGGGACCCAGTACTTC.

The rearrangement uses TRBV4-3 and TRBJ2-7; weak D call: TRBD1 (6 bases). Germline V lookup: CDR1 LGHNA, CDR2 YSLEER. Trimming removed 0 bases from V and 4 bases from J, with 10 bases in between. The CDR3 is made up of 14 amino acids. The CDR3 nucleotides read TGCGCCAGCAGCCAAGAAGGGGGAGATTACGAGCAGTACTTC. Translated: CASSQEGGDYEQYF.

This sequence joins TRBV7-2 and TRBJ2-7; 7 bases align to TRBD1. CDR3 length equals 15 residues. CDR1 is SGHTA, CDR2 FQGNSA, per germline. Losses at the gene ends were 3 bases for V and 2 bases for J; bases not matched to a gene: 7. CDR3 in amino acids: CASSFSRDRTYEQYF. CDR3 nucleotides: TGTGCCAGCAGCTTCTCCCGGGACAGAACCTACGAGCAGTACTTC. The full variable domain, in which reference TRBV7-2 and TRBJ2-7 provide the parts outside the CDR3, is GAGVSQSPSNKVTEKGKDVELRCDPISGHTALYWYRQSLGQGLEFLIYFQGNSAPDKSGLPSDRFSAERTGGSVSTLTIQRTQQEDSAVYLCASSFSRDRTYEQYFGPGTRLTVT.

V and J are TRBV28 and TRBJ2-3, with D uncertain. Trimming stripped 10 bases from V and 3 bases from J, with 20 bases between. Germline CDR1 reads MDHEN; CDR2 reads SYDVKM. The CDR3 totals 15 residues. CDR3 sequence reads: CATTPSSPGTDTQYF. The CDR3 DNA sequence: TGTGCCACCACACCCAGCAGTCCCGGGACAGATACGCAGTATTTT.

The V gene is TRBV28, the J gene TRBJ1-5; D is ambiguous. The ends were cut back, 3 bases at V and 6 bases at J, with 9 bases in the middle. This CDR3 region has 13 residues. The germline V gene encodes CDR1 MDHEN and CDR2 SYDVKM. CDR3 nucleotide sequence: TGTGCCAGCAGTTTTACGAGGGCTCAGCCCCAGCATTTT. Protein sequence: CASSFTRAQPQHF. The entire variable domain, with the rest obtained from reference TRBV28 and TRBJ1-5, is as follows: DVKVTQSSRYLVKRTGEKVFLECVQDMDHENMFWYRQDPGLGLRLIYFSYDVKMKEKGDIPEGYSVSREKKERFSLILESASTNQTSMYLCASSFTRAQPQHFGDGTRLSIL.

V usage is TRBV15 and J usage is TRBJ1-6; 8 positions agree with TRBD1. Trimming cost V 9 bases and J 8 bases; bases outside gene matches: 12. The CDR3 length is 15 residues. Germline V gives CDR1 LNHNV, CDR2 YYDKDF (reference sequence). The CDR3 nucleotides are TGTGCCACAGCCCGAACGACAGGGGAAGATTCACCCCTCCACTTT. It yields the protein CATARTTGEDSPLHF.

The J gene is TRBJ1-1, the V gene TRBV11-2; the D is unclear. Trimming left V 1 base short and J 10 bases short, with 16 bases between. CDR1 and CDR2 (germline): SGHAT, FQNNGV. This CDR3 has 14 amino acids. DNA of the CDR3: TGTGCCAGCAGCTTAGGGGCCCGGGAGGGTGGAGCTTTCTTT. Protein: CASSLGAREGGAFF.